This T cell receptor beta chain was sequenced for a study of blood T cell repertoires in COVID-19. Whole-study context: The United States, Italy and Spain supplied acute and convalescent COVID-19 samples.

Methods used by the authors: Using reference gene primer amplification, nucleated cell counts were estimated. The method was immunoSEQ multiplex PCR; TCRdb's version includes in-frame clones alone and lacks a portion of them. V and J calls and clone size are as listed in that table; D and trimming were resolved from the DNA. The sample holds 300,000 to 400,000 clones, 88% seen once. Germline V gives CDR1 SNHLY, CDR2 FYNNEI. Trimming took 6 bases from V and 5 from J; bases not matched to a gene: 9. The CDR3 totals 15 residues. Study members were between roughly 18 and 89 years old and lived in approximately 25 US regions.

The sequencing input was PBMCs or T cells enriched from blood (not recorded which). The clonotype originates from a woman in her 30s with acute COVID-19. The rearrangement joins TRBV2 to TRBJ2-4; the match to TRBD2 covers 8 bases. Here the CDR3 reads CASRKRTSSENIQYF. Written as DNA, the CDR3 is TGTGCCAGCAGAAAAAGGACTAGCAGCGAAAACATTCAGTACTTC.